A selection of T cell receptor beta chains follows, all from one sample in a study of shared clonotypes between healthy human individuals. Data came from immunoSEQ multiplex PCR; TCRdb stores just in-frame clones and leaves some out. The sample shows around 2,000,000 clones, 95% of them seen only once. The sequenced sample consisted of naive CD4+ T cells sorted from blood. The source is a man between 18 and 35 years old in good health. Both conserved end residues are part of each CDR3. The D gene is left open where the match is weak. Clone size is not always given. Where it is, it says once, few, many or a class for expanded clones.

size,length,J,V,D,DNA,CDR3
-,14,TRBJ2-3,TRBV6-1,-,TGTGCCAGCCGAAAAGGCGGGGTCACAGATACGCAGTATTTT,CASRKGGVTDTQYF
-,15,TRBJ1-2,TRBV30,TRBD1,TGTGCCTGGAGTGTACTTGACAGGGCACTTTATGGCTACACCTTC,CAWSVLDRALYGYTF
-,13,TRBJ2-5,TRBV30,-,TGTGCCTGGAGTAAGGGGCTACCGGAGACCCAGTACTTC,CAWSKGLPETQYF
-,14,TRBJ2-7,TRBV5-1,-,TGCGCCAGCAGCCCCGGCAGGTCTTCCTACGAGCAGTACTTC,CASSPGRSSYEQYF
-,15,TRBJ1-6,TRBV27,-,TGTGCCAGCAGGAGACAGAGCTCCTATAATTCACCCCTCCACTTT,CASRRQSSYNSPLHF
once,14,TRBJ1-2,TRBV6-5,-,TGTGCCAGCAGAGGGACGGCTACTAACTATGGCTACACCTTC,CASRGTATNYGYTF
-,14,TRBJ2-2,TRBV6-6,-,TGTGCCAGCAGGCTTACAGGGAGCACCGGGGAGCTGTTTTTT,CASRLTGSTGELFF
once,14,TRBJ2-7,TRBV28,TRBD1,TGTGCCAGCACTGGAGGACAGGGGGCGAACGAGCAGTACTTC,CASTGGQGANEQYF
-,15,TRBJ2-1,TRBV11-3,-,TGTGCCAGCAGTCATTACAGCAGCTCCTACAATGAGCAGTTCTTC,CASSHYSSSYNEQFF
-,15,TRBJ2-2,TRBV5-1,TRBD1,TGCGCCAGCAGCTCGACAGGGATTGGCACCGGGGAGCTGTTTTTT,CASSSTGIGTGELFF
-,15,TRBJ1-5,TRBV10-3,TRBD1,TGTGCCATCAGTGAGTCTGGACAGGGCGATCAGCCCCAGCATTTT,CAISESGQGDQPQHF
once,15,TRBJ2-1,TRBV5-4,TRBD2,TGTGCCAGCAGCCCCGGGGTAGCGGGTTACAATGAGCAGTTCTTC,CASSPGVAGYNEQFF
-,14,TRBJ2-7,TRBV18,TRBD1,TGTGCCAGCTCACCGGGACAGGGCTGGAGCGAGCAGTACTTC,CASSPGQGWSEQYF
-,16,TRBJ2-3,TRBV25-1,TRBD2,TGTGCCAGCAGTGATTTCTGGCGGGGGGCCGCAGATACGCAGTATTTT,CASSDFWRGAADTQYF
-,14,TRBJ1-3,TRBV28,-,TGTGCCAGCAGTTTAACGGGACAAGGAAACACCATATATTTT,CASSLTGQGNTIYF
-,14,TRBJ2-5,TRBV6-5,-,TGTGCCAGCAGTTACTCGCAGGGGTGGGAGACCCAGTACTTC,CASSYSQGWETQYF
once,14,TRBJ1-2,TRBV18,-,TGTGCCAGCTCACCGGAAACCCATAACTATGGCTACACCTTC,CASSPETHNYGYTF
-,18,TRBJ1-5,TRBV28,TRBD1,TGTGCCAGCAGTTTTTCATGGGACAGGGGATGGAACAATCAGCCCCAGCATTTT,CASSFSWDRGWNNQPQHF
-,16,TRBJ1-4,TRBV10-3,-,TGTGCCATCAGTGACGGTGGAGCTGCAACTAATGAAAAACTGTTTTTT,CAISDGGAATNEKLFF
-,14,TRBJ1-6,TRBV4-1,TRBD1,TGCGCCAGCAGCCGCGACAGGGCTAATTCACCCCTCCACTTT,CASSRDRANSPLHF
-,12,TRBJ1-1,TRBV28,-,TGTGCCAGCAGGGGAGGAATGGCTGAAGCTTTCTTT,CASRGGMAEAFF
-,14,TRBJ2-2,TRBV5-4,-,TGTGCCAGCAGCCCGACCCTCAACACCGGGGAGCTGTTTTTT,CASSPTLNTGELFF
-,15,TRBJ1-1,TRBV9,-,TGTGCCAGCAGCGCCGTGAGGGCGATGAACACTGAAGCTTTCTTT,CASSAVRAMNTEAFF
-,15,TRBJ2-1,TRBV6-5,-,TGTGCCAGCAGTTACTCGCCCCTAGCCTACAATGAGCAGTTCTTC,CASSYSPLAYNEQFF
-,16,TRBJ1-3,TRBV6-6,-,TGTGCCAGCAGCTATACCAGGGGCTACTCTGGAAACACCATATATTTT,CASSYTRGYSGNTIYF
-,15,TRBJ1-3,TRBV30,-,TGTGCCTGGAGTGTACTTTTGGGGGGAGGAAACACCATATATTTT,CAWSVLLGGGNTIYF
-,14,TRBJ2-1,TRBV11-2,-,TGTGCCAGCAGCTTATCCAGGGCAGACAATGAGCAGTTCTTC,CASSLSRADNEQFF
-,15,TRBJ2-3,TRBV7-9,-,TGTGCCAGCACCTCAGTTTCCAGGTCCACAGATACGCAGTATTTT,CASTSVSRSTDTQYF
-,13,TRBJ2-1,TRBV11-3,-,TGTGCCAGCAGCTTAGTCCTGAGGGGTGAGCAGTTCTTC,CASSLVLRGEQFF
-,14,TRBJ2-5,TRBV11-2,-,TGTGCCAGCAGCTTAGGTCGGAATCAAGAGACCCAGTACTTC,CASSLGRNQETQYF
-,16,TRBJ2-3,TRBV6-5,TRBD2,TGTGCCAGCAGTTACGACCGGACTAGCGGGAGGAATACGCAGTATTTT,CASSYDRTSGRNTQYF
-,12,TRBJ1-2,TRBV19,-,TGTGCCAGTAGATATTCGGGAGATGGCTACACCTTC,CASRYSGDGYTF
-,13,TRBJ1-1,TRBV28,-,TGTGCCAGCAGGACGACAGGGAACACTGAAGCTTTCTTT,CASRTTGNTEAFF
-,15,TRBJ2-1,TRBV5-1,-,TGCGCCAGCAGCTTGGAGAGTAGCGGATACAATGAGCAGTTCTTC,CASSLESSGYNEQFF
-,14,TRBJ1-1,TRBV6-1,-,TGTGCCAGCAGTGAAGATATTGGGATTCTCGGGGCTTTCTTT,CASSEDIGILGAFF
-,13,TRBJ1-5,TRBV7-8,TRBD1,TGTGCCAGCAGCAGGGACAGAGGCCAGCCCCAGCATTTT,CASSRDRGQPQHF
-,15,TRBJ2-7,TRBV6-5,-,TGTGCCAGCAGTCCGGGCCCAGGGAGGTCCTACGAGCAGTACTTC,CASSPGPGRSYEQYF